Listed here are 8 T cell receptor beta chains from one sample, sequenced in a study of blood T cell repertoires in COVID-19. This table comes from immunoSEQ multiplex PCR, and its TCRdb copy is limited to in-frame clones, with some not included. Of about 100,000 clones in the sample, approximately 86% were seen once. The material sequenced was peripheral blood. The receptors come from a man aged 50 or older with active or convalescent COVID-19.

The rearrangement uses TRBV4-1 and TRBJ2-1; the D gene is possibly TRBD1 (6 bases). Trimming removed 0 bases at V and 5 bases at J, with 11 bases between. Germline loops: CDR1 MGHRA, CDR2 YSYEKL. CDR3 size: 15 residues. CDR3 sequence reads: CASSQEVTGDNEQFF. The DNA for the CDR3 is TGCGCCAGCAGCCAAGAAGTGACAGGTGACAATGAGCAGTTCTTC.

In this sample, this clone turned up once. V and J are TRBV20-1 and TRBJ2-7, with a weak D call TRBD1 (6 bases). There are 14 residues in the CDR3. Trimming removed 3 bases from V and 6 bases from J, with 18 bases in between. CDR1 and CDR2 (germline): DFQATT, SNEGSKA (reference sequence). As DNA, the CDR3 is TGCAGTGCTAGTCCTCAGGGGCAATCTTCCGAGCAGTACTTC. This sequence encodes CSASPQGQSSEQYF.

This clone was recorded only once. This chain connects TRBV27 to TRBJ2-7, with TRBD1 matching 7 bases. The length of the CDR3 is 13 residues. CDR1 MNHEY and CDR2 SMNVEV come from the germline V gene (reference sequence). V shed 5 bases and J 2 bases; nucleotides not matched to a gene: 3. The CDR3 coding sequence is TGTGCCAGCAGTCCGACAGGGACCTACGAGCAGTACTTC. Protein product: CASSPTGTYEQYF.

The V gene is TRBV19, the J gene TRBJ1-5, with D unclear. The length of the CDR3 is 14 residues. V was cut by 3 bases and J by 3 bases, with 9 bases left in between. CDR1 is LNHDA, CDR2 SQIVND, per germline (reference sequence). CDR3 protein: CASSMSGDNQPQHF. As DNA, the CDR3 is TGTGCCAGTAGTATGAGCGGCGACAATCAGCCCCAGCATTTT.

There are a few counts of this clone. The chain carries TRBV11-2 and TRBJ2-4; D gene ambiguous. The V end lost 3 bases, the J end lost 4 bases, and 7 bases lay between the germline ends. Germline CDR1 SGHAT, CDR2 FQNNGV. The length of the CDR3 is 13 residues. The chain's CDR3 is CASSLSKKNIQYF. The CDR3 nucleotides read TGTGCCAGCAGCTTGAGCAAAAAAAACATTCAGTACTTC.

The CDR3 nucleotides read TGTGCCAGCAGCTTGGAGGACTTCTACACAGATACGCAGTATTTT. Translating gives CASSLEDFYTDTQYF. V and J are TRBV5-4 and TRBJ2-3; TRBD2 is a possible D gene (5 bases). The V end lost 0 bases, the J end lost 2 bases, and 10 bases lay between the germline ends. The CDR3 length is 15 residues. Germline V gene lookup returns CDR1 SGHNT and CDR2 YYREEE (reference sequence).

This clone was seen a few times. CDR3 in amino acids: CASSQDWQQETQYF. In nucleotides, the CDR3 is TGCGCCAGCAGCCAAGATTGGCAGCAAGAGACCCAGTACTTC. The chain combines TRBV4-1 with TRBJ2-5; D is unresolved. V lost 0 bases, J lost 2 bases, and 7 bases lay in between. The length of the CDR3 is 14 residues. Germline values: CDR1 MGHRA, CDR2 YSYEKL.

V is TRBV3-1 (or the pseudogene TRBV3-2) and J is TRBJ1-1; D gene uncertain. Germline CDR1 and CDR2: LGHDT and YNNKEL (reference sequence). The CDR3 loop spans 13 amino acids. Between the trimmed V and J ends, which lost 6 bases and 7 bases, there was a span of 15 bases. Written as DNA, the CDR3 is TGTGCCAGCAGTATTCAGGTCGGGAGTGAAGCTTTCTTT. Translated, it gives CASSIQVGSEAFF.